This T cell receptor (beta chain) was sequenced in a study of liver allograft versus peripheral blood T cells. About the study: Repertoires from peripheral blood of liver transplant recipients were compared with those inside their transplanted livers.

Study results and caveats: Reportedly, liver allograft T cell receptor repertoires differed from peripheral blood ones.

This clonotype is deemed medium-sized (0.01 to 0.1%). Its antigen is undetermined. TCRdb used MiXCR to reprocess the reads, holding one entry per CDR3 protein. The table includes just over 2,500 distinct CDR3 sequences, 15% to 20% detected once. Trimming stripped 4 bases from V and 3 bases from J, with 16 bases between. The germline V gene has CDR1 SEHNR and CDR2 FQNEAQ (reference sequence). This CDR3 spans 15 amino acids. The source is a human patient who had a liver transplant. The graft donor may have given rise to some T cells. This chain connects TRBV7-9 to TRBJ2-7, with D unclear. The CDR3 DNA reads TGTGCCAGCAGCTCTTCGTTGGTAGAAAACTACGAGCAGTACTTC. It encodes CASSSSLVENYEQYF.